The 19 T cell receptor beta chains given below trace back to one sample, sequenced in a study of control samples from healthy donors and cancer patients. The method was immunoSEQ multiplex PCR; TCRdb's version includes in-frame clones alone and lacks a portion of them. Seen here are 22,000 or so clones, around nine tenths observed once, and the top ten hold about 9%. Sample: PBMCs. The receptors shown here come from a woman aged 60-75 years with head and neck cancer.

This rearrangement joins TRBV5-1 to TRBJ1-1; the D is unclear. Trimming took 0 bases from V and 0 from J, leaving 12 bases between them. This CDR3 is 16 amino acids long. Germline assignment: CDR1 SGHRS and CDR2 YFSETQ. The CDR3 sequence is CASSLEANLMNTEAFF. As DNA, the CDR3 is TGCGCCAGCAGCTTGGAAGCCAACCTCATGAACACTGAAGCTTTCTTT.

The chain links TRBV6-1 to TRBJ2-5, with 10 positions matching TRBD2. J gave up 5 bases and V 3 bases, and 9 bases lay outside the gene matches. From germline, CDR1 is MNHNS and CDR2 SASEGT. The CDR3 contains 16 residues. CDR3 sequence reads: CASSDQLAGVRETQYF. The CDR3 nucleotides read TGTGCCAGCAGTGACCAGCTAGCGGGAGTTAGGGAGACCCAGTACTTC.

The V call is TRBV3-1 (or the pseudogene TRBV3-2), the J call TRBJ2-3; 10 bases line up with TRBD2. The CDR3 runs to 17 residues. The germline V gene encodes CDR1 LGHDT and CDR2 YNNKEL (reference sequence). V shed 4 bases and J 4 bases; nucleotides not matched to a gene: 11. CDR3 sequence: CASSPSRLAGVSDTQYF. The DNA of the CDR3 is TGTGCCAGCAGCCCGTCAAGGCTAGCGGGAGTGTCAGATACGCAGTATTTT.

V usage is TRBV19 and J usage is TRBJ1-4; D is undetermined. The CDR3 loop spans 13 amino acids. Deletions cut 7 bases from V and 7 bases from J, with 13 bases between. Germline V gene data show CDR1 as LNHDA and CDR2 as SQIVND (reference sequence). DNA for the CDR3: TGTGCCAGTACCAACGCCAGGCGTGAAAAACTGTTTTTT. It translates to CASTNARREKLFF.

This clone was recorded once. This rearrangement joins TRBV6-5 to TRBJ2-7; weak D call: TRBD1 (6 bases). The CDR3 is 12 residues long. V lost 6 bases and J lost 6, with 12 bases in between. Germline lookup yields CDR1 MNHEY and CDR2 SVGAGI. The chain's CDR3 is CASRHSGAEQYF. The CDR3 DNA follows: TGTGCCAGCAGACACTCAGGGGCCGAGCAGTACTTC.

This clone was detected once. The rearrangement joins TRBV19 to TRBJ2-7; 9 positions match TRBD1. Losses at the gene ends were 3 bases for V and 7 bases for J; bases not matched to a gene: 7. The CDR3 sequence is 14 residues long. Germline V gene sequence: CDR1 LNHDA, CDR2 SQIVND (reference sequence). The CDR3 bases are TGTGCCAGTAGTATGGGACAGGGATCGGGGGAGCAGTACTTC. Protein sequence: CASSMGQGSGEQYF.

The chain uses TRBV7-6 and TRBJ1-1; D is undetermined. Deletions cut 2 bases from V and 1 base from J, with 5 bases between. The CDR3 contains 13 residues. CDR1 and CDR2 (germline): SGHVS, FNYEAQ. CDR3 DNA: TGTGCCAGCAGCTTACTTGGGAACACTGAAGCTTTCTTT. This encodes CASSLLGNTEAFF.

CDR3 loop: CASSELAGGPSYEQYF. The DNA of the CDR3 is TGTGCCAGCAGTGAACTAGCGGGAGGGCCCTCCTACGAGCAGTACTTC. V gene TRBV6-1 combines with J gene TRBJ2-7, with 12 bases lining up with TRBD2. Germline lookup yields CDR1 MNHNS and CDR2 SASEGT. The CDR3 loop spans 16 amino acids. The V and J ends lost 2 bases and 0 bases, in that order; junction bases with no gene match: 2.

V usage is TRBV28 and J usage is TRBJ1-3; TRBD1 matches 7 bases. The V segment lost 5 bases and the J segment 4 bases; nucleotides outside the gene matches: 8. The CDR3 is made up of 15 amino acids. CDR1 and CDR2 from the germline V gene are MDHEN and SYDVKM. The chain's CDR3 is CASSATGFYGNTIYF. Here the CDR3 DNA reads TGTGCCAGCAGTGCGACAGGGTTTTACGGAAACACCATATATTTT.

J is TRBJ2-1 and V is TRBV27; 7 bases line up with TRBD1. CDR3 length equals 15 residues. Looked up from germline, CDR1 is MNHEY and CDR2 is SMNVEV (reference sequence). V shed 5 bases, J shed 10 bases, and the junction held 14 bases outside the gene matches. The CDR3 DNA is TGTGCCAGCAGTCTACAGGGGTCGTCCCCGGGGGAGCAGTTCTTC. Encoded protein: CASSLQGSSPGEQFF.

The chain carries TRBV6-1 and TRBJ2-6, with 7 bases fitting TRBD1. V shed 1 base, J shed 2 bases, and the junction held 8 bases outside the gene matches. This CDR3 is 18 amino acids long. Germline CDR1 is MNHNS and CDR2 is SASEGT. The CDR3 loop is CASSEGVGGRTGANVLTF. The CDR3 region has the DNA TGTGCCAGCAGTGAAGGAGTAGGGGGCAGGACTGGGGCCAACGTCCTGACTTTC.

This clone was counted between two and nine times. The CDR3 DNA sequence: TGTGCCAGCAGCACGCTGACAGGTTGGAACACTGAAGCTTTCTTT. Residues: CASSTLTGWNTEAFF. The chain uses TRBV11-2 and TRBJ1-1; D possibly corresponds to TRBD1 (6 bases). Germline V CDR1 and CDR2: SGHAT, FQNNGV. CDR3 length: 15 amino acids. With 5 bases removed from V and 1 base from J, the gap between germline ends came to 14 bases.

The J gene is TRBJ2-1, the V gene TRBV7-3; D gene ambiguous. V gave up 2 bases and J gave up 8 bases, with 4 bases separating them. The CDR3 spans 11 residues. Germline V lookup: CDR1 SGHTA, CDR2 FQGTGA. The chain's CDR3 is CASSLGDEQFF. The CDR3 DNA sequence: TGTGCCAGCAGCTTAGGTGATGAGCAGTTCTTC.

This clone was picked up a small number of times. The chain combines TRBV5-1 with TRBJ2-3, with 10 bases identical to TRBD2. Germline lookup yields CDR1 SGHRS and CDR2 YFSETQ. Germline trimming cut 2 bases from V and 3 bases from J; bases unmatched to any gene: 6. CDR3 length equals 16 residues. As DNA, the CDR3 is TGCGCCAGCAGCTTAAGCGGGAGGGCCGGAACAGATACGCAGTATTTT. Amino acids: CASSLSGRAGTDTQYF.

The genes are TRBV12-3 or TRBV12-4 and TRBJ1-1, with a possible D match to TRBD1 (6 bases). V gave up 5 bases and J gave up 1 base, with 8 bases separating them. The CDR3 loop spans 13 amino acids. The CDR3 coding sequence is TGTGCCAGCAGTCCGACAGGGAACACTGAAGCTTTCTTT. It yields the protein CASSPTGNTEAFF.

This clone was picked up a small number of times. The rearrangement uses TRBV12-3 or TRBV12-4 and TRBJ2-1; D tentatively reads TRBD1 or TRBD2 (5 bases each). The CDR3 sequence is 12 residues long. V was shortened by 4 bases and J by 10 bases, with 11 bases between the two germline ends. CDR3 loop: CASSSEWGEQFF. CDR3 sequence (DNA): TGTGCCAGCAGTTCGGAATGGGGGGAGCAGTTCTTC.

The genes are TRBV27 and TRBJ2-7; 14 bases match TRBD2. This CDR3 is 20 amino acids long. Unmatched junction bases numbered 16, after V lost 6 bases and J lost 0 bases. Germline V CDR1 and CDR2: MNHEY, SMNVEV (reference sequence). DNA of the CDR3: TGTGCCAGCAGACGGGTGGGCGGGGGACTAGCGGGGGCCCGCTCCTACGAGCAGTACTTC. Translating it yields CASRRVGGGLAGARSYEQYF.

The rearrangement uses TRBV5-1 and TRBJ2-2; TRBD2 might be the D (6 bases). V was clipped by 5 bases and J by 7 bases, with 21 bases between them. Germline CDR1 and CDR2: SGHRS and YFSETQ. The CDR3 has 16 residues. The CDR3 here is CASSLRTITSSGELFF. The CDR3 region has the DNA TGCGCCAGCAGTTTAAGGACTATTACCAGTAGCGGGGAGCTGTTTTTT.

This CDR3 is CASSQDSRVSYNEQFF. The CDR3 bases are TGTGCCAGCAGCCAAGATTCAAGGGTTTCCTACAATGAGCAGTTCTTC. The genes are TRBV3-1 (or the pseudogene TRBV3-2) and TRBJ2-1; no clear D gene. CDR1 is LGHDT and CDR2 is YNNKEL in the germline V gene (reference sequence). V was clipped by 0 bases and J by 1 base, with 10 bases between them. The CDR3 is 16 residues long.